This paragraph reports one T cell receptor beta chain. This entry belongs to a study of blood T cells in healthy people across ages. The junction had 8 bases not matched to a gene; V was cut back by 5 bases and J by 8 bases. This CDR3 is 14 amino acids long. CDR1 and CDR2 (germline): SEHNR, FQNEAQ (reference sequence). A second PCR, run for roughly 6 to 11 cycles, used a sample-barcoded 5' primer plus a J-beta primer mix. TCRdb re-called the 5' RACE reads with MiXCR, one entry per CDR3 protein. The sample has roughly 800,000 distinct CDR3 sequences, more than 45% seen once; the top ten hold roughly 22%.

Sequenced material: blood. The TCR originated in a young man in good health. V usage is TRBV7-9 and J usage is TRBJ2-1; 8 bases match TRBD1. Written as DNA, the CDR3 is TGTGCCAGCAGCGTACGACAGGGGTCGGATGAGCAGTTCTTC. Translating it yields CASSVRQGSDEQFF.